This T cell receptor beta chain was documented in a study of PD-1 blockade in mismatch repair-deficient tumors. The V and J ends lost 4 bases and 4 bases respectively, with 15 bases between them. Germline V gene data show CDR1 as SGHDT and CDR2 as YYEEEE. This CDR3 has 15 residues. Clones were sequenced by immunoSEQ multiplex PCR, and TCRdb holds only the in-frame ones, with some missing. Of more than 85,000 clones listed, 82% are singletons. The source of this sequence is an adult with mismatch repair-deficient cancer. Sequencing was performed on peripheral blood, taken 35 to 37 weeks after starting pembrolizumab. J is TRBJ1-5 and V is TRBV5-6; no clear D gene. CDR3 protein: CASSIRTEGNQPQHF. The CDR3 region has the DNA TGTGCCAGCAGCATAAGGACGGAGGGTAATCAGCCCCAGCATTTT.